A single sample gave rise to the 15 T cell receptor beta chains below, sequenced in a study of cytomegalovirus exposure and HLA in healthy donors. Primers: 60 Vbeta forward and 13 Jbeta reverse. The table came from immunoSEQ multiplex PCR; TCRdb's copy has only in-frame clones and leaves some out. The table shows around 150,000 clones, with about three quarters occurring only once. What was sequenced was PBMCs. These receptors were obtained from a man under 40 in good health and CMV-seropositive.

The rearrangement uses TRBV27 and TRBJ1-5; the D gene is possibly TRBD1 (5 bases). The V end was cut by 5 bases, the J end by 10 bases, with 15 bases between. The CDR3 extends over 13 amino acids. Germline V gene data show CDR1 as MNHEY and CDR2 as SMNVEV (reference sequence). CDR3 coding DNA: TGTGCCAGCAGTCCCCGCCAAGGGGTACCCCAGCATTTT. Residues: CASSPRQGVPQHF.

In this sample, this clone turned up a few times. This chain joins TRBV28 and TRBJ1-2; TRBD1 might be the D (5 bases). Germline V CDR1 and CDR2: MDHEN, SYDVKM. V was pared by 7 bases and J by 6 bases, with 12 bases between. The CDR3 has 12 residues. The CDR3 loop reads CASTRGGNGYTF. DNA for the CDR3: TGTGCCAGCACCCGCGGGGGGAATGGCTACACCTTC.

The chain combines TRBV2 with TRBJ2-2, with D possibly TRBD1 on 6 matching bases. Germline values: CDR1 SNHLY, CDR2 FYNNEI. V was pared by 7 bases and J by 7 bases, with 22 bases between. The CDR3 totals 16 residues. The CDR3 DNA reads as TGTGCCAGCATAGGGGACACAAGAAGAAAAAGCGGGGAGCTGTTTTTT. This gives the protein CASIGDTRRKSGELFF. The full variable domain, in which reference TRBV2 and TRBJ2-2 provide the parts outside the CDR3, is EPEVTQTPSHQVTQMGQEVILRCVPISNHLYFYWYRQILGQKVEFLVSFYNNEISEKSEIFDDQFSVERPDGSNFTLKIRSTKLEDSAMYFCASIGDTRRKSGELFFGEGSRLTVL.

The rearrangement joins TRBV28 to TRBJ2-5; tentatively, D is TRBD2 (6 bases). Trimming took off 3 bases at V and 1 base at J, with 24 bases between the two ends. In germline, CDR1 is MDHEN, CDR2 SYDVKM. The CDR3 covers 19 residues. The CDR3 DNA follows: TGTGCCAGCAGTTTCAGTGCGGGATCTTTCAAAGAATTCCAAGAGACCCAGTACTTC. As protein: CASSFSAGSFKEFQETQYF.

In its sample, this clone was seen a few times. This sequence joins TRBV4-1 and TRBJ1-5; D is uncertain. The CDR3 has 16 amino acids. The V gene's germline CDR1 is MGHRA and CDR2 YSYEKL. Trimming took off 2 bases at V and 1 base at J, with 12 bases between the two ends. CDR3 nucleotide sequence: TGCGCCAGCAGCCAACCGGGAAAGAAAAGCAATCAGCCCCAGCATTTT. It is translated as CASSQPGKKSNQPQHF.

This clone was observed a few times. The rearrangement links TRBV5-1 to TRBJ2-3; D possibly corresponds to TRBD2 (5 bases). The CDR3 loop spans 18 amino acids. With 3 bases removed from V and 3 bases from J, the gap between germline ends came to 23 bases. Germline loops: CDR1 SGHRS, CDR2 YFSETQ. CDR3 residues: CASSWPTLIRDRTDTQYF. In nucleotides, the CDR3 is TGCGCCAGCAGCTGGCCTACGTTAATACGGGATCGTACAGATACGCAGTATTTT.

A remark on this clone: At one end the junction does not follow the germline gene, possibly because of a read error. The chain uses TRBV7-9 and TRBJ2-6; a possible D gene is TRBD1 (6 bases). Germline loops: CDR1 SEHNR, CDR2 FQNEAQ (reference sequence). The CDR3 is 19 amino acids. CDR3 DNA: TGTTCCAGCAGCTCCTCCAGGGGTCCCTCCCCATCTGGGGCCAACGTCCTGACTTTC. Protein product: CSSSSSRGPSPSGANVLTF.

This sequence joins TRBV6-5 and TRBJ2-1, with 8 bases identical to TRBD2. CDR3 length: 16 amino acids. Germline lookup yields CDR1 MNHEY and CDR2 SVGAGI. The ends lost 0 bases at V and 3 bases at J; junction bases unmatched: 4. This chain's CDR3 is CASSYSGGRIYNEQFF. The CDR3 region has the DNA TGTGCCAGCAGTTACTCAGGCGGGAGGATCTACAATGAGCAGTTCTTC.

The chain is built from TRBV27 and TRBJ2-1; D uncertain. The CDR3 is 13 residues long. The germline V gene encodes CDR1 MNHEY and CDR2 SMNVEV (reference sequence). Trimming removed 8 bases from V and 8 bases from J, with 16 bases in between. The CDR3 reads CASGRSTLDEQFF. CDR3 coding DNA: TGTGCCAGCGGAAGGAGTACCCTGGATGAGCAGTTCTTC.

The chain is built from TRBV2 and TRBJ2-5; 8 positions agree with TRBD2. Germline values: CDR1 SNHLY, CDR2 FYNNEI. The CDR3 spans 12 residues. J gave up 5 bases and V 9 bases, and 5 bases lay outside the gene matches. CDR3 sequence reads: CARESGSETQYF. Here the CDR3 DNA reads TGTGCCAGAGAGAGCGGGAGTGAGACCCAGTACTTC.

V gene TRBV27 combines with J gene TRBJ2-7, with TRBD1 matching 8 bases. CDR3 length equals 18 residues. Germline CDR1 reads MNHEY; CDR2 reads SMNVEV (reference sequence). Trimming at V came to 2 bases and at J to 2 bases, leaving 14 bases not matched to a gene. CDR3 loop: CASSLNPVRAGGPYEQYF. DNA of the CDR3: TGTGCCAGCAGTTTAAACCCCGTCCGGGCAGGGGGCCCCTACGAGCAGTACTTC.

This rearrangement joins TRBV27 to TRBJ2-5; TRBD2 matches at 10 bases. Unmatched junction bases numbered 8, after V lost 3 bases and J lost 4 bases. Per germline, CDR1 MNHEY and CDR2 SMNVEV (reference sequence). The CDR3 is made up of 16 amino acids. CDR3 in amino acids: CASSFGTSEVRETQYF. CDR3 in DNA: TGTGCCAGCAGTTTCGGGACTAGCGAAGTGAGAGAGACCCAGTACTTC.

This clone was counted between two and nine times. The J gene is TRBJ2-1, the V gene TRBV7-9; D is possibly TRBD1 (6 bases). The CDR3 has 14 amino acids. V lost 3 bases and J lost 5, with 11 bases in between. The V gene's germline CDR1 is SEHNR and CDR2 FQNEAQ (reference sequence). CDR3 DNA sequence: TGTGCCAGCAGCTTCGGACAGATCAACAATGAGCAGTTCTTC. Protein: CASSFGQINNEQFF.

Only a few counts were recorded for this clone. The chain carries TRBV4-2 and TRBJ1-4; D ambiguous. From germline, CDR1 is LGHNA and CDR2 YNFKEQ. The CDR3 spans 15 residues. Trimming pared 2 bases from V and 7 bases from J, leaving 14 bases between. The CDR3 DNA is TGTGCCAGCAGCCAAAAACGGGGTCCTAGTGAAAAACTGTTTTTT. Translation gives CASSQKRGPSEKLFF.

V and J are TRBV11-2 and TRBJ2-1; 8 nucleotides agree with TRBD2. This CDR3 is 16 amino acids long. Germline V gene data show CDR1 as SGHAT and CDR2 as FQNNGV. The J segment lost 0 bases and the V segment lost 3 bases, leaving 4 bases of the junction unmatched. The CDR3 DNA follows: TGTGCCAGCAGCTTGCGAAGCGGGAGCTCCTACAATGAGCAGTTCTTC. It is translated as CASSLRSGSSYNEQFF.